A single sample gave rise to the 10 T cell receptor beta chains below, sequenced in a study of OX40 agonist ivuxolimab in advanced cancers. Method: immunoSEQ multiplex PCR; TCRdb's copy keeps in-frame clones and lacks some. The table lists over 65,000 clones, almost 85% of them singletons. The source material was CD4+ or CD8+ T cells sorted from blood, sampled in a trial of the OX40 agonist ivuxolimab. The receptors originated from an adult with an advanced solid tumor such as melanoma, head and neck, liver or kidney cancer.

This clone was seen once. The V gene is TRBV7-2, the J gene TRBJ2-3, with TRBD2 as a possible D gene (6 bases). This CDR3 spans 17 amino acids. Trimming pared 5 bases from V and 0 bases from J, leaving 18 bases between. Germline CDR1 and CDR2: SGHTA and FQGNSA. The CDR3: CASSTSPLATSTDTQYF. CDR3 coding DNA: TGTGCCAGCAGCACTAGTCCTCTAGCGACCAGCACAGATACGCAGTATTTT.

This clone was picked up a small number of times. The CDR3 sequence: CASSQGPSSYEQYV. The CDR3 nucleotides are TGCGCCAGCAGCCAAGGACCGAGCTCCTACGAGCAGTACGTC. The chain carries TRBV4-1 and TRBJ2-7; D unresolved. V dropped 1 base and J dropped 0 bases, with 7 bases sitting between them. The CDR3 is 14 amino acids. The germline V gene has CDR1 MGHRA and CDR2 YSYEKL.

J is TRBJ1-2 and V is TRBV5-5; D ambiguous. V was pared by 3 bases and J by 2 bases, with 8 bases between. Germline CDR1 is SGHKS and CDR2 is YYEKEE (reference sequence). This CDR3 is built from 13 residues. CDR3 in DNA: TGTGCCAGCAGCTCAGTTGGGAACTATGGCTACACCTTC. The encoded protein is CASSSVGNYGYTF. The variable domain in full, with the rest retrieved from reference TRBV5-5 and TRBJ1-2, is DAGVTQSPTHLIKTRGQQVTLRCSPISGHKSVSWYQQVLGQGPQFIFQYYEKEERGRGNFPDRFSARQFPNYSSELNVNALLLGDSALYLCASSSVGNYGYTFGSGTRLTVV.

J is TRBJ1-5 and V is TRBV18, with a possible D match to TRBD1 (5 bases). Germline assignment: CDR1 KGHSH and CDR2 LQKENI. V lost 0 bases to trimming and J lost 4 bases, with 19 bases between them. The CDR3 extends over 18 amino acids. The CDR3 nucleotides are TGTGCCAGCTCACCACCACCCCCAGGGTCGGGCGGGAATCAGCCCCAGCATTTT. Protein: CASSPPPPGSGGNQPQHF.

The CDR3 loop is CAWSVEYPPAYEQYF. CDR3 nucleotide sequence: TGTGCCTGGAGTGTTGAATACCCACCGGCCTACGAGCAGTACTTC. The J gene is TRBJ2-7, the V gene TRBV30; D gene unclear. CDR1 and CDR2 (germline): GTSNPN, SVGIG (reference sequence). V was cut by 0 bases and J by 2 bases, with 14 bases left in between. The CDR3 length is 15 residues.

The chain uses TRBV28 and TRBJ2-2; D might be TRBD1 or TRBD2, each matching 5 bases. CDR3 length: 15 residues. Germline CDR1 MDHEN, CDR2 SYDVKM. V was trimmed by 5 bases and J by 3 bases, leaving 13 bases between them. CDR3 residues: CASSPGTEDTGELFF. The CDR3 nucleotides read TGTGCCAGCAGTCCCGGGACGGAGGACACCGGGGAGCTGTTTTTT.

The chain is built from TRBV4-2 and TRBJ1-6; D may be TRBD1 (6 bases). Germline V gene data show CDR1 as LGHNA and CDR2 as YNFKEQ. The V gene lost 0 bases and the J gene lost 10 bases, with 19 bases spanning the gap. The CDR3 runs 17 residues. CDR3 region: CASSQDLARGGRSPLHF. The CDR3 DNA reads as TGTGCCAGCAGCCAAGACCTCGCCCGGGGGGGGCGGTCACCCCTCCACTTT.

The chain uses TRBV29-1 and TRBJ2-2, with D perhaps matching TRBD1 (5 bases). Between the trimmed V and J ends, which lost 5 bases and 0 bases, there was a span of 10 bases. CDR1 is SQVTM, CDR2 ANQGSEA, per germline. The CDR3 covers 14 residues. The CDR3 reads CSVSTGSNTGELFF. DNA for the CDR3: TGCAGCGTTAGTACAGGATCGAACACCGGGGAGCTGTTTTTT.

V usage is TRBV16 and J usage is TRBJ2-5, with TRBD2 as a possible D gene (6 bases). CDR1 is KGHSY, CDR2 FQNENV, per germline. Trimming took off 3 bases at V and 4 bases at J, with 15 bases between the two ends. The CDR3 consists of 15 residues. Here the CDR3 reads CASSQEGAYVETQYF. The CDR3 region has the DNA TGTGCCAGCAGCCAGGAGGGTGCGTACGTAGAGACCCAGTACTTC.

This clone appeared a single time. CDR3 DNA: TGTGCCAGCAGCAGCCGACAGGGTAGTTCAGATACGCAGTATTTT. This sequence encodes CASSSRQGSSDTQYF. V and J are TRBV5-4 and TRBJ2-3, with 7 positions matching TRBD1. The CDR3 contains 15 residues. Unmatched junction bases numbered 9, after V lost 4 bases and J lost 4 bases. CDR1 is SGHNT and CDR2 is YYREEE in the germline V gene (reference sequence).